This T cell receptor (beta chain) was retrieved from a study of cytomegalovirus exposure and HLA in healthy donors. Produced via immunoSEQ multiplex PCR; TCRdb's table is partial and in-frame only. The table records about 130,000 clones, more than 80% of them present only once. Overall study results and limits: Researchers reported that a few CMV-associated chains were confirmed in vitro as CMV antigen-specific. Accounts indicate the classifier identified cytomegalovirus status with strong specificity and sensitivity.

Per the germline V gene, CDR1 is MDHEN and CDR2 is SYDVKM. V shed 6 bases and J shed 3 bases, with 15 bases lying between them. The CDR3 is made up of 14 amino acids. As for this clone: The antigen remains undetermined.

The rearrangement uses TRBV28 and TRBJ2-7; no clear D. This clonotype was obtained from a woman between 25 and 40 years old in good health and CMV-seropositive. Sequencing input: PBMCs. The CDR3 is CASRPGLVNYEQYF. The CDR3 DNA sequence: TGTGCCAGCAGACCGGGTCTAGTCAACTACGAGCAGTACTTC. Variable domain in full (rest from reference TRBV28 and TRBJ2-7): DVKVTQSSRYLVKRTGEKVFLECVQDMDHENMFWYRQDPGLGLRLIYFSYDVKMKEKGDIPEGYSVSREKKERFSLILESASTNQTSMYLCASRPGLVNYEQYFGPGTRLTVT.